One and the same sample provided the 30 T cell receptor beta chains below, sequenced in a study of PD-1 blockade in classical Hodgkin lymphoma. Each and every patient relapsed after autologous stem cell transplantation, and patients got differing brentuximab vedotin exposure. Some clones are missing from TCRdb's copy, which holds only in-frame ones; the method was immunoSEQ multiplex PCR. The table records roughly 25,000 clones, 82% of them present only once. Specimen: peripheral blood mononuclear cells (PBMCs), collected before the second cycle of nivolumab. Receptors originate from a human donor with classical Hodgkin lymphoma.

The V gene is TRBV4-1, the J gene TRBJ1-2; tentative D call: TRBD1 (5 bases). The germline V and J ends were trimmed by 0 bases and 4 bases, with 15 bases remaining between them. This CDR3 region has 16 residues. In germline, CDR1 is MGHRA, CDR2 YSYEKL. The CDR3 is CASSQDHGLRGYGYTF. The CDR3 DNA reads TGCGCCAGCAGCCAAGATCATGGCCTAAGGGGCTATGGCTACACCTTC.

This chain connects TRBV28 to TRBJ1-1, with D possibly matching TRBD1 (5 bases). Germline CDR1 and CDR2: MDHEN and SYDVKM. The ends were cut back, 5 bases at V and 6 bases at J, with 25 bases in the middle. CDR3 length: 17 residues. Here the CDR3 reads CASSPRDGLILGAEAFF. In DNA form, the CDR3 reads TGTGCCAGCAGTCCTCGGGACGGCCTAATTTTGGGCGCTGAAGCTTTCTTT.

V is TRBV6-5 and J is TRBJ1-1; maybe TRBD1 (6 bases). This CDR3 comprises 14 residues. Germline values: CDR1 MNHEY, CDR2 SVGAGI. The ends were cut back, 7 bases at V and 5 bases at J, with 17 bases in the middle. The CDR3 DNA is TGTGCCAGCACCTACGCTGAGGGGGTGACTGAAGCTTTCTTT. Amino acid sequence: CASTYAEGVTEAFF.

This clone was seen just once. The gene calls are TRBV2 and TRBJ1-1, with a weak D call TRBD1 (6 bases). V gave up 7 bases and J gave up 5 bases, with 20 bases separating them. Germline V lookup: CDR1 SNHLY, CDR2 FYNNEI. The CDR3 length is 15 residues. CDR3 sequence: CASTSDTGGFTEAFF. CDR3 coding DNA: TGTGCCAGCACTAGTGACACGGGGGGCTTTACTGAAGCTTTCTTT.

This clone rates as medium-sized (0.01 to 0.1%). The rearrangement joins TRBV4-3 to TRBJ1-6; D may be TRBD1 (5 bases). The CDR3 consists of 16 residues. The germline V gene encodes CDR1 LGHNA and CDR2 YSLEER. V lost 0 bases and J lost 10, with 16 bases in between. This CDR3 is CASSQDRGKRSSPLHF. DNA of the CDR3: TGCGCCAGCAGCCAAGATCGGGGCAAAAGGAGCTCACCCCTCCACTTT.

The chain carries TRBV5-8 and TRBJ2-3; D gene unclear. CDR3 size: 14 residues. Per the germline V gene, CDR1 is SGHTS and CDR2 is YDEGEE. V was clipped by 4 bases and J by 1 base, with 10 bases between them. The CDR3 is CASSPGLGTDTQYF. In nucleotides, the CDR3 is TGTGCCAGCAGCCCCGGGTTGGGCACAGATACGCAGTATTTT.

The chain's CDR3 is CASSQDLALDGGAGDTQYF. CDR3 nucleotide sequence: TGCGCCAGCAGCCAAGATCTAGCGTTGGACGGGGGGGCCGGGGATACGCAGTATTTT. This chain uses TRBV4-3 with TRBJ2-3; 8 nucleotides align to TRBD2. V was clipped by 0 bases and J by 6 bases; unmatched bases: 17. Germline-derived CDR1 and CDR2 are LGHNA and YSLEER. CDR3 length equals 19 residues.

This sequence joins TRBV27 and TRBJ1-1, with 8 bases identical to TRBD1. Unmatched junction bases numbered 6, after V lost 2 bases and J lost 4 bases. This CDR3 spans 15 amino acids. CDR1 MNHEY and CDR2 SMNVEV come from the germline V gene (reference sequence). Here the CDR3 DNA reads TGTGCCAGCAGTTTAAGCAGGGGGCTTAGCACTGAAGCTTTCTTT. Translating gives CASSLSRGLSTEAFF.

Note on this clone: Distinct nucleotide sequences in the sample also encode this CDR3. The chain uses TRBV4-1 and TRBJ1-5; D is unclear. Germline V gives CDR1 MGHRA, CDR2 YSYEKL. The CDR3 contains 15 residues. The V end lost 2 bases, the J end lost 4 bases, and 12 bases lay between the germline ends. The CDR3 nucleotides read TGCGCCAGCAGCCAACTGGGATTGGGGAATCAGCCCCAGCATTTT. It translates to CASSQLGLGNQPQHF.

V and J are TRBV5-5 and TRBJ1-3; D possibly corresponds to TRBD1 (5 bases). V was clipped by 5 bases and J by 0 bases, with 18 bases between them. This CDR3 has 17 residues. The germline V gene has CDR1 SGHKS and CDR2 YYEKEE (reference sequence). The CDR3 sequence: CASSPIYRGPSGNTIYF. CDR3 in DNA: TGTGCCAGCAGTCCTATTTATAGGGGACCCTCTGGAAACACCATATATTTT. Looking up the rest from reference TRBV5-5 and TRBJ1-3 gives the full variable domain: DAGVTQSPTHLIKTRGQQVTLRCSPISGHKSVSWYQQVLGQGPQFIFQYYEKEERGRGNFPDRFSARQFPNYSSELNVNALLLGDSALYLCASSPIYRGPSGNTIYFGEGSWLTVV.

The V call is TRBV19, the J call TRBJ1-2; tentatively, D is TRBD1 (5 bases). CDR1 and CDR2 (germline): LNHDA, SQIVND (reference sequence). This CDR3 spans 14 amino acids. The V gene lost 5 bases and the J gene lost 0 bases, with 10 bases spanning the gap. CDR3 nucleotide sequence: TGTGCCAGTAGTGGGGGAGCAGCTAACTATGGCTACACCTTC. It codes for CASSGGAANYGYTF. Together with reference TRBV19 and TRBJ1-2, the CDR3 gives the full variable domain: DGGITQSPKYLFRKEGQNVTLSCEQNLNHDAMYWYRQDPGQGLRLIYYSQIVNDFQKGDIAEGYSVSREKKESFPLTVTSAQKNPTAFYLCASSGGAANYGYTFGSGTRLTVV.

A word on this clone: Other DNA sequences in the same sample also yield this CDR3. The rearrangement uses TRBV28 and TRBJ1-1; no firm D call. V lost 4 bases and J lost 1, with 4 bases in between. The CDR3 length is 12 residues. Looked up from germline, CDR1 is MDHEN and CDR2 is SYDVKM. The DNA of the CDR3 is TGTGCCAGCAGTTACAGGAACACTGAAGCTTTCTTT. Residues: CASSYRNTEAFF.

With respect to this clone: Other nucleotide sequences in the sample specify the same CDR3. J is TRBJ2-7 and V is TRBV20-1, with unresolved D. V was trimmed by 1 base and J by 0 bases, leaving 1 base between them. The CDR3 runs to 11 residues. Germline CDR1 and CDR2: DFQATT and SNEGSKA (reference sequence). This CDR3 reads CSARVSYEQYF. In DNA, the CDR3 is TGCAGTGCTAGAGTCTCCTACGAGCAGTACTTC.

J is TRBJ2-2 and V is TRBV7-9; D is tentatively TRBD1 or TRBD2 (5 bases each). The CDR3 is 17 residues long. V lost 7 bases, J lost 0 bases, and 18 bases lay in between. Germline lookup yields CDR1 SEHNR and CDR2 FQNEAQ (reference sequence). The CDR3 DNA reads TGTGCCAGCACTGTCTGGGACGGACTCGCGAACACCGGGGAGCTGTTTTTT. Protein sequence: CASTVWDGLANTGELFF.

The V call is TRBV19, the J call TRBJ2-7; D not resolved. Germline V gives CDR1 LNHDA, CDR2 SQIVND (reference sequence). V was trimmed by 1 base and J by 5 bases, leaving 18 bases between them. The CDR3 totals 16 residues. CDR3 protein: CASSIGKGPPLDEQYF. The CDR3 DNA follows: TGTGCCAGTAGTATAGGGAAGGGCCCTCCGCTGGACGAGCAGTACTTC.

The rearrangement joins TRBV28 to TRBJ1-1; no clear D. Per the germline V gene, CDR1 is MDHEN and CDR2 is SYDVKM. V dropped 7 bases and J dropped 6 bases, with 15 bases sitting between them. The CDR3 extends over 13 amino acids. The CDR3, as DNA: TGTGCCAGCACGCCTTTGCGAGGTGCTGAAGCTTTCTTT. Encoded protein: CASTPLRGAEAFF. Supplemented by reference TRBV28 and TRBJ1-1, the full variable domain reads DVKVTQSSRYLVKRTGEKVFLECVQDMDHENMFWYRQDPGLGLRLIYFSYDVKMKEKGDIPEGYSVSREKKERFSLILESASTNQTSMYLCASTPLRGAEAFFGQGTRLTVV.

This clone was counted only a few times. This rearrangement joins TRBV7-8 to TRBJ2-2; the D is unclear. Germline V lookup: CDR1 SGHVS, CDR2 FQNEAQ. The CDR3 runs to 14 residues. Trimming shortened V by 6 bases and J by 10 bases, and 18 bases separated the two germline ends. CDR3 DNA: TGTGCCAGCAGGCAATTATCCAAGGCAGAGGAGCTGTTTTTT. Its protein is CASRQLSKAEELFF. Full variable domain (rest looked up from reference TRBV7-8 and TRBJ2-2): GAGVSQSPRYKVAKRGQDVALRCDPISGHVSLFWYQQALGQGPEFLTYFQNEAQLDKSGLPSDRFFAERPEGSVSTLKIQRTQQEDSAVYLCASRQLSKAEELFFGEGSRLTVL.

The chain is built from TRBV7-2 and TRBJ2-6; D ambiguous. Trimming stripped 1 base from V and 2 bases from J, with 6 bases between. The CDR3 sequence is 15 residues long. Germline V lookup: CDR1 SGHTA, CDR2 FQGNSA. The CDR3: CASSLGGTGANVLTF. CDR3 in DNA: TGTGCCAGCAGCTTAGGTGGCACTGGGGCCAACGTCCTGACTTTC.

The chain carries TRBV28 and TRBJ2-6; D may be TRBD2 (6 bases). CDR1 and CDR2 (germline): MDHEN, SYDVKM. Trimming stripped 4 bases from V and 3 bases from J, with 16 bases between. This CDR3 spans 17 amino acids. The CDR3 is CASSSHPWRDGANVLTF. In DNA, the CDR3 is TGTGCCAGCAGTTCGCACCCTTGGAGGGATGGGGCCAACGTCCTGACTTTC.

The rearrangement joins TRBV7-9 to TRBJ2-3; D is unclear. Trimming stripped 4 bases from V and 4 bases from J, with 9 bases between. The CDR3 is 13 residues long. Germline V lookup: CDR1 SEHNR, CDR2 FQNEAQ (reference sequence). CDR3 sequence: CASSSLGADTQYF. The CDR3 nucleotides read TGTGCCAGCAGCTCGCTTGGGGCAGATACGCAGTATTTT. Supplemented by reference TRBV7-9 and TRBJ2-3, the full variable domain reads DTGVSQNPRHKITKRGQNVTFRCDPISEHNRLYWYRQTLGQGPEFLTYFQNEAQLEKSRLLSDRFSAERPKGSFSTLEIQRTEQGDSAMYLCASSSLGADTQYFGPGTRLTVL.

The chain has TRBV4-3 and TRBJ1-1; D may be TRBD1 (5 bases). Germline CDR1 and CDR2: LGHNA and YSLEER. This CDR3 spans 15 amino acids. Trimming removed 1 base at V and 4 bases at J, with 13 bases between. The CDR3 DNA follows: TGCGCCAGCAGCCAAGGGAGGGCAGGGAGCACTGAAGCTTTCTTT. It translates to CASSQGRAGSTEAFF.

This clone has just a few counts. V usage is TRBV18 and J usage is TRBJ1-4, with a possible D match to TRBD1 (6 bases). The CDR3 sequence is 13 residues long. The germline V gene has CDR1 KGHSH and CDR2 LQKENI. V lost 4 bases and J lost 11, with 14 bases in between. CDR3 sequence: CASSRNREEKLFF. CDR3 coding DNA: TGTGCCAGCTCACGGAACAGGGAGGAGAAACTGTTTTTT.

This clone was counted a single time. V usage is TRBV4-3 and J usage is TRBJ2-2; maybe TRBD2 (5 bases). The CDR3 contains 16 residues. CDR1 is LGHNA and CDR2 is YSLEER in the germline V gene. With 1 base removed from V and 5 bases from J, the gap between germline ends came to 14 bases. The CDR3 is CASSQVGEIVTGELFF. In DNA form, the CDR3 reads TGCGCCAGCAGCCAAGTCGGGGAAATCGTGACCGGGGAGCTGTTTTTT.

The chain uses TRBV7-8 and TRBJ2-3; 9 bases agree with TRBD1. Germline V gene lookup returns CDR1 SGHVS and CDR2 FQNEAQ. The trim removed 5 bases at V and 5 bases at J, leaving 17 bases unmatched. The CDR3 is made up of 18 amino acids. CDR3 in DNA: TGTGCCAGCAGCCCCAGTCCGAGGTACAGGGGGCGAGTAGATACGCAGTATTTT. This gives the protein CASSPSPRYRGRVDTQYF.

The chain combines TRBV12-5 with TRBJ2-7, with TRBD1 identical over 7 bases. J lost 6 bases, V lost 6 bases, and 11 bases had no gene match. The V gene's germline CDR1 is LGHNT and CDR2 FRNRAP. CDR3 length: 14 amino acids. The CDR3 region is CASGTGTVRPEQYF. In nucleotides, the CDR3 is TGTGCTAGTGGCACCGGGACAGTACGCCCCGAGCAGTACTTC. The full variable domain, its missing parts supplied by reference TRBV12-5 and TRBJ2-7, is DARVTQTPRHKVTEMGQEVTMRCQPILGHNTVFWYRQTMMQGLELLAYFRNRAPLDDSGMPKDRFSAEMPDATLATLKIQPSEPRDSAVYFCASGTGTVRPEQYFGPGTRLTVT.

Here the CDR3 DNA reads TGTGCCAGTAGGGACAGTGAGAATTCACCCCTCCACTTT. Translated, it gives CASRDSENSPLHF. The genes are TRBV19 and TRBJ1-6, with a tentative D call TRBD1 (6 bases). The CDR3 has 13 amino acids. V lost 6 bases to trimming and J lost 7 bases, with 10 bases between them. In germline, CDR1 is LNHDA, CDR2 SQIVND (reference sequence).

This sequence joins TRBV29-1 and TRBJ2-5; D gene ambiguous. This CDR3 spans 12 amino acids. Germline assignment: CDR1 SQVTM and CDR2 ANQGSEA. The V end was cut by 4 bases, the J end by 1 base, with 7 bases between. CDR3 in amino acids: CSVVVVQETQYF. The DNA of the CDR3 is TGCAGCGTTGTGGTTGTCCAAGAGACCCAGTACTTC.

The genes are TRBV19 and TRBJ1-5; 9 bases are shared with TRBD1. Per germline, CDR1 LNHDA and CDR2 SQIVND (reference sequence). This CDR3 is built from 15 residues. V shed 4 bases and J 5 bases; nucleotides not matched to a gene: 6. CDR3 nucleotide sequence: TGTGCCAGTAGTAGGGACAGGGAAGGGGATCAGCCCCAGCATTTT. It specifies CASSRDREGDQPQHF. Together with reference TRBV19 and TRBJ1-5, the CDR3 gives the full variable domain: DGGITQSPKYLFRKEGQNVTLSCEQNLNHDAMYWYRQDPGQGLRLIYYSQIVNDFQKGDIAEGYSVSREKKESFPLTVTSAQKNPTAFYLCASSRDREGDQPQHFGDGTRLSIL.

This clone has a handful of counts. This chain joins TRBV7-2 and TRBJ2-7, with a weak D call TRBD1 (5 bases). Trimming took 3 bases from V and 1 from J, leaving 13 bases between them. The length of the CDR3 is 15 residues. Germline V gene sequence: CDR1 SGHTA, CDR2 FQGNSA. The CDR3 loop is CASSFDRLTSYEQYF. CDR3 DNA: TGTGCCAGCAGCTTCGACAGACTCACATCCTACGAGCAGTACTTC. Together with reference TRBV7-2 and TRBJ2-7, the CDR3 gives the full variable domain: GAGVSQSPSNKVTEKGKDVELRCDPISGHTALYWYRQSLGQGLEFLIYFQGNSAPDKSGLPSDRFSAERTGGSVSTLTIQRTQQEDSAVYLCASSFDRLTSYEQYFGPGTRLTVT.

The V gene is TRBV19, the J gene TRBJ2-5; D is unclear. Germline CDR1 is LNHDA and CDR2 is SQIVND (reference sequence). The CDR3 covers 12 residues. V shed 7 bases and J shed 4 bases, with 10 bases lying between them. CDR3 sequence (DNA): TGTGCCAGTAACAGTGGTGGAGAGACCCAGTACTTC. This encodes CASNSGGETQYF.